The present entry profiles one TCR beta chain with its context. Its antigen is currently unknown. The sample originates from a study of T cells in Graves' hyperthyroidism and ophthalmopathy. General observations from the study: Ophthalmopathy prediction by the model preceded onset by a median about 6.8 months. Expanded thyroid clonotypes (above 0.001) were mostly also found in blood.

V was clipped by 4 bases and J by 3 bases, with 12 bases between them. Germline loops: CDR1 KGHDR, CDR2 SFDVKD. This CDR3 is built from 15 residues. Amplification yielded TCR beta CDR3 regions, with RNA transcripts as the source. Using the HTBI primer set, a first-round RT-PCR was run on the TCR CDR3. TCRdb fed the multiplex PCR reads into MiXCR, producing one record per CDR3 protein. The table has around 620,000 distinct CDR3 sequences, 15% to 20% seen once; the top ten hold approximately 3.8%. Thyroid ultrasound, orbital computed tomography, clinical symptoms, and serum thyroxine and TRAb underpinned diagnoses.

This receptor was taken from a woman aged 30 to 39 with Graves' hyperthyroidism. The sequenced material came from blood. The rearrangement links TRBV24-1 to TRBJ1-5; TRBD1 might be the D (6 bases). The CDR3 sequence: CATSDPGTPNQPQHF. CDR3 DNA sequence: TGTGCCACCAGTGACCCAGGGACACCCAATCAGCCCCAGCATTTT.